The table lists the clone carrying this TCR beta chain with a few counts. What it binds is not known. Trimming removed 5 bases from V and 5 bases from J; junction bases left unmatched: 7. The CDR3 runs to 14 residues. Per the germline V gene, CDR1 is SGHNT and CDR2 is YYREEE (reference sequence). cDNA synthesis used the whole RNA isolate, giving expressed TCRB sequences. Some 3.6 million reads was the average for naive, central memory and regulatory T cell samples. Sequenced by immunoSEQ multiplex PCR; TCRdb stores in-frame clones only, minus some. The repertoire holds fewer than 250,000 clones, with 14% as singletons. This sample was included in a study of beta chain features in type 1 diabetes. Study results and caveats: Among type 1 diabetes patients, VDJ junctions had fewer insertions and more deletions. Still unanswered here is whether HLA type influences TCRB rearrangement. Shorter TCRB CDR3s, moderately but significantly so, were found in Type 1 diabetes patients in all four CD4+ subsets.

This rearrangement joins TRBV5-4 to TRBJ2-5, with 9 bases matching TRBD1. The sequence was collected from a woman between 40 and 55 years old in good health. The sequenced sample was naive CD4+ T cells from blood. This CDR3 reads CASSNTGGEETQYF. CDR3 DNA: TGTGCCAGCAGTAATACAGGGGGCGAGGAGACCCAGTACTTC.